This T cell receptor beta chain originates from a study of blood T cell repertoires in COVID-19. The J segment lost 7 bases and the V segment lost 1 base, leaving 6 bases of the junction unmatched. This CDR3 contains 15 residues. Germline V CDR1 and CDR2: MNHNY, SVGAGI (reference sequence). Some clones are missing from TCRdb's copy, which holds only in-frame ones; the method was immunoSEQ multiplex PCR. The sample carries 95,000 to 150,000 clones, about 86% recorded once. The sequencing input was peripheral blood. This chain joins TRBV6-6 and TRBJ1-4; 7 bases agree with TRBD1. The sequence was collected from a man aged 80 or over with active or convalescent COVID-19. CDR3 region: CASSYWPGGGEKLFF. Written as DNA, the CDR3 is TGTGCCAGCAGTTACTGGCCAGGGGGTGGTGAAAAACTGTTTTTT.